The 15 T cell receptor beta chains below come from one sample, sequenced in a study of blood T cells in healthy people across ages. Combining a sample-barcoded 5' primer with a J-beta primer mix, a second PCR ran for roughly 7 to 12 cycles. TCRdb passed the 5' RACE reads through MiXCR, listing each CDR3 protein once. The sample has 550,000 to 600,000 distinct CDR3 sequences; 40% to 55% are singletons. The specimen sequenced was blood. These receptors were collected from a man older than 75 in good health.

The chain employs TRBV20-1 and TRBJ2-1; weak D call: TRBD2 (5 bases). Germline CDR1 and CDR2: DFQATT and SNEGSKA (reference sequence). V was shortened by 5 bases and J by 2 bases, with 10 bases between the two germline ends. CDR3 length: 13 amino acids. CDR3 residues: CSAPGLAYNEQFF. In nucleotides, the CDR3 is TGCAGTGCTCCAGGACTGGCCTACAATGAGCAGTTCTTC.

This clonotype was seen only a few times. The rearrangement uses TRBV7-2 and TRBJ2-7, with 8 nucleotides matching TRBD1. The J call is doubtful: the DNA matches TRBJ2-5 better. The CDR3 extends over 14 amino acids. Germline assignment: CDR1 SGHTA and CDR2 FQGNSA. The CDR3 region is CASSTDRGSETQYF. Here the CDR3 DNA reads TGTGCCAGCAGCACTGACAGGGGATCAGAGACCCAGTACTTC.

This clonotype was observed a few times. One junction end does not reproduce the germline sequence, and a read error may be involved. The chain couples TRBV20-1 to TRBJ2-3, with 9 bases lining up with TRBD2. This CDR3 is 14 amino acids long. Germline assignment: CDR1 DFQATT and CDR2 SNEGSKA (reference sequence). The CDR3 nucleotides read TGCAGTGCCAGAGCGGGAGGTCGGGGAGATACGCAGTATTTT. Translation gives CSARAGGRGDTQYF.

This chain links TRBV20-1 with TRBJ2-3; D gene unclear. Trimming cost V 0 bases and J 1 base, with 11 bases left between them. Germline-derived CDR1 and CDR2 are DFQATT and SNEGSKA (reference sequence). The CDR3 loop spans 15 amino acids. The CDR3 region has the DNA TGCAGTGCTAGAGATGGGATGGAAGGCACAGATACGCAGTATTTT. This encodes CSARDGMEGTDTQYF.

Only one count was recorded for this clonotype. This rearrangement joins TRBV3-1 to TRBJ2-7; D unclear. Germline values: CDR1 LGHDT, CDR2 YNNKEL (reference sequence). This CDR3 spans 17 amino acids. Trimming took off 1 base at V and 0 bases at J, with 16 bases between the two ends. As DNA, the CDR3 is TGTGCCAGCAGCCAAGTGTCTGGCAAGTCGAGCTCCTACGAGCAGTACTTC. It encodes CASSQVSGKSSSYEQYF.

The rearrangement links TRBV6-2 or TRBV6-3 to TRBJ1-2; TRBD1 matches at 7 bases. Germline V gives CDR1 MNHEY, CDR2 SVGEGT. The ends lost 6 bases at V and 8 bases at J; junction bases unmatched: 9. The CDR3 is 13 residues long. The CDR3 here is CASREQGPEGYTF. CDR3 sequence (DNA): TGTGCCAGCAGGGAACAGGGGCCTGAAGGCTACACCTTC.

The chain links TRBV5-6 to TRBJ1-1, with 8 bases fitting TRBD1. Germline CDR1 reads SGHDT; CDR2 reads YYEEEE. V lost 4 bases and J lost 3; bases outside the gene matches: 14. This CDR3 is 17 amino acids long. CDR3 sequence reads: CASSDRRGRRGDTEAFF. Here the CDR3 DNA reads TGTGCCAGCAGCGATCGCAGGGGGCGGAGGGGGGACACTGAAGCTTTCTTT.

In this sample, this clonotype turned up once. The chain has TRBV6-5 and TRBJ2-1; 8 bases align to TRBD1. V was pared by 2 bases and J by 15 bases, with 12 bases of the junction left unmatched. CDR1 and CDR2 (germline): MNHEY, SVGAGI. The length of the CDR3 is 14 residues. This CDR3 is CASSYRTGQETRFF. The DNA for the CDR3 is TGTGCCAGCAGTTACAGGACAGGGCAAGAGACCCGGTTCTTC.

The chain couples TRBV10-2 to TRBJ2-3, with D perhaps TRBD2 (5 bases). The CDR3 sequence is 12 residues long. V was cut by 2 bases and J by 12 bases, with 12 bases left in between. Germline assignment: CDR1 WSHSY and CDR2 SAAADI. As DNA, the CDR3 is TGCGCCAGCAGTGAGCTCCCGCCGGGACAGTATTTT. This codes for CASSELPPGQYF.

V is TRBV7-2 and J is TRBJ2-7; D call uncertain. Germline values: CDR1 SGHTA, CDR2 FQGNSA. Trimming removed 6 bases at V and 0 bases at J, with 15 bases between. This CDR3 region has 15 residues. Here the CDR3 reads CASSHNPESSYEQYF. As DNA, the CDR3 is TGTGCCAGCAGTCATAACCCAGAGAGCTCCTACGAGCAGTACTTC.

The J gene is TRBJ2-7, the V gene TRBV10-3; D could derive from TRBD1 or TRBD2 (5 bases each). Between the trimmed V and J ends, which lost 6 bases and 0 bases, there was a span of 12 bases. The CDR3 loop spans 14 amino acids. Germline assignment: CDR1 ENHRY and CDR2 SYGVKD. CDR3 nucleotides: TGTGCCATCAGAACGGGACCCCTCTCCTACGAGCAGTACTTC. As protein: CAIRTGPLSYEQYF.

The sample holds a few counts of this clonotype. As DNA, the CDR3 is TGTGCCAGCAGTTTAGACCACAGGGGTCCCGTGGCCTACGAGCAGTACTTC. It specifies CASSLDHRGPVAYEQYF. The V and J genes are TRBV27 and TRBJ2-7; 7 nucleotides align to TRBD1. The CDR3 extends over 17 amino acids. CDR1 is MNHEY and CDR2 is SMNVEV in the germline V gene (reference sequence). The V and J ends lost 2 bases and 2 bases, in that order; junction bases with no gene match: 12.

This clonotype has only a few counts. The chain links TRBV20-1 to TRBJ2-4; D ambiguous. CDR3 size: 13 residues. CDR1 and CDR2 from the germline V gene are DFQATT and SNEGSKA (reference sequence). The CDR3 DNA is TGCAGCAAGGCCGTCCTAGCCAAAAACATTCAGTACTTC. The encoded protein is CSKAVLAKNIQYF.

V usage is TRBV7-2 and J usage is TRBJ2-6, with D possibly matching TRBD2 (6 bases). CDR3 length: 17 amino acids. CDR1 and CDR2 (germline): SGHTA, FQGNSA. Trimming removed 5 bases from V and 0 bases from J, with 14 bases in between. The CDR3 sequence: CASSPQGGISGANVLTF. CDR3 nucleotide sequence: TGTGCCAGCAGCCCGCAGGGAGGTATCTCTGGGGCCAACGTCCTGACTTTC.

The CDR3 is CASSVKTGSTNEKLFF. CDR3 bases: TGTGCCAGCAGCGTGAAGACCGGATCAACTAATGAAAAACTGTTTTTT. V is TRBV7-2 and J is TRBJ1-4; D remains ambiguous. This CDR3 region has 16 residues. V was trimmed by 5 bases and J by 0 bases, leaving 13 bases between them. CDR1 is SGHTA and CDR2 is FQGNSA in the germline V gene.